What follows are 32 T cell receptor beta chains derived from one specimen sequenced in a study of blood T cell repertoires in COVID-19. TCRdb keeps only in-frame clones here, not all; method: immunoSEQ multiplex PCR. The sample has roughly 120,000 clones, 86% seen once. Sample: peripheral blood. These receptors were taken from a human donor in a cohort sampled during active COVID-19.

This chain connects TRBV6-6 to TRBJ1-2; TRBD1 matches 9 bases. The J segment lost 1 base and the V segment lost 5 bases, leaving 17 bases of the junction unmatched. The CDR3 has 19 residues. Germline-derived CDR1 and CDR2 are MNHNY and SVGAGI (reference sequence). The CDR3 loop reads CASSHLIPGQGALNYGYTF. CDR3 DNA: TGTGCCAGCAGTCACCTAATACCGGGACAGGGCGCCCTTAACTATGGCTACACCTTC.

V and J are TRBV25-1 and TRBJ2-3; 9 bases are a match to TRBD1. The CDR3 spans 15 residues. Germline V CDR1 and CDR2: MGHDK, SYGVNS. V was pared by 8 bases and J by 4 bases, with 10 bases of the junction left unmatched. CDR3 residues: CASGIGTGLSDTQYF. The CDR3 region has the DNA TGTGCCAGCGGAATCGGGACAGGGTTGTCAGATACGCAGTATTTT.

V usage is TRBV10-2 and J usage is TRBJ1-3; 7 bases map to TRBD1. This CDR3 contains 13 residues. Germline V gene data show CDR1 as WSHSY and CDR2 as SAAADI. V dropped 5 bases and J dropped 2; count of bases not matched to a gene: 0. In nucleotides, the CDR3 is TGCGCCAGCAGTCAGGGGGCTGGAAACACCATATATTTT. It translates to CASSQGAGNTIYF.

This clone showed up just a few times. This rearrangement joins TRBV11-2 to TRBJ2-5, with D tentatively TRBD2 (5 bases). The germline V gene encodes CDR1 SGHAT and CDR2 FQNNGV. Trimming took off 2 bases at V and 5 bases at J, with 12 bases between the two ends. The CDR3 loop spans 14 amino acids. The CDR3 protein is CASSLRGDGETQYF. CDR3 sequence (DNA): TGTGCCAGCAGCTTACGGGGAGACGGGGAGACCCAGTACTTC.

This clone was seen once. The rearrangement links TRBV5-1 to TRBJ2-7, with 7 bases identical to TRBD2. There are 15 residues in the CDR3. Germline assignment: CDR1 SGHRS and CDR2 YFSETQ. With 4 bases clipped from V and 2 bases from J, the junction kept 9 bases outside the gene matches. The CDR3 region is CASSHPQRGPYEQYF. The CDR3 bases are TGCGCCAGCAGCCATCCACAGCGGGGTCCCTACGAGCAGTACTTC.

This sequence joins TRBV11-2 and TRBJ2-1; TRBD2 is a possible D gene (5 bases). V was clipped by 8 bases and J by 2 bases, with 13 bases between them. Germline V gives CDR1 SGHAT, CDR2 FQNNGV. The CDR3 is 14 amino acids. Here the CDR3 DNA reads TGTGCCAGCGTCGGGGTTAGCGCCTACAATGAGCAGTTCTTC. Translating gives CASVGVSAYNEQFF.

This chain uses TRBV11-2 with TRBJ2-7; 9 nucleotides match TRBD1. V was clipped by 6 bases and J by 4 bases; unmatched bases: 7. This CDR3 is built from 14 residues. From germline, CDR1 is SGHAT and CDR2 FQNNGV. CDR3 sequence (DNA): TGTGCCAGCAGTTCTACAGGGGGCGTGTACGAGCAGTACTTC. The encoded protein is CASSSTGGVYEQYF.

Comments on this clone: The junction and the germline gene differ at one end; a read error may be behind it. The chain uses TRBV7-7 and TRBJ2-1; maybe TRBD2 (5 bases). CDR3 size: 14 residues. Germline V CDR1 and CDR2: SSHAT, FNYEAQ (reference sequence). The chain's CDR3 is CASSFSLASNEQFF. CDR3 coding DNA: TGTGCTAGCAGCTTTTCGCTAGCTTCCAATGAGCAGTTCTTC.

This sequence joins TRBV24-1 and TRBJ2-1, with D possibly matching TRBD2 (6 bases). V lost 5 bases and J 7 bases, leaving 20 bases between the germline ends. The CDR3 consists of 16 residues. Looked up from germline, CDR1 is KGHDR and CDR2 is SFDVKD. The CDR3 DNA sequence: TGTGCCACCAGTGGGGCGGGGTACGGCGGGAAAAATGAGCAGTTCTTC. Translated, it gives CATSGAGYGGKNEQFF.

DNA of the CDR3: TGTGCCAGCAGCTTAGGAAGCTCTCCTCTTTCACCCAATGAGCAGTTCTTC. It encodes CASSLGSSPLSPNEQFF. The chain joins TRBV7-9 to TRBJ2-1; D unresolved. The CDR3 is 17 amino acids. Deletions cut 1 base from V and 6 bases from J, with 19 bases between. Germline V gene sequence: CDR1 SEHNR, CDR2 FQNEAQ (reference sequence).

The chain is built from TRBV19 and TRBJ1-2, with D perhaps matching TRBD1 (6 bases). The V and J ends lost 6 bases and 4 bases respectively, with 21 bases between them. Germline CDR1 reads LNHDA; CDR2 reads SQIVND (reference sequence). CDR3 size: 16 residues. The CDR3 DNA reads TGTGCCAGTAGCCGAGAGTCAGGGGCGCTTGGCTATGGCTACACCTTC. Translation gives CASSRESGALGYGYTF.

The chain links TRBV24-1 to TRBJ2-5; 9 positions agree with TRBD2. The germline V gene has CDR1 KGHDR and CDR2 SFDVKD. CDR3 length equals 15 residues. Trimming took 5 bases from V and 1 from J; bases not matched to a gene: 4. The CDR3 region is CATSVNSGSQETQYF. The DNA of the CDR3 is TGTGCCACCAGTGTAAATAGCGGGAGCCAAGAGACCCAGTACTTC.

The sample holds one count of this clone. The chain is built from TRBV2 and TRBJ1-5; a possible D gene is TRBD1 (6 bases). Germline CDR1 SNHLY, CDR2 FYNNEI. This CDR3 contains 17 residues. The germline V and J ends were trimmed by 3 bases and 3 bases, with 18 bases remaining between them. Written as DNA, the CDR3 is TGTGCCAGCAGTGAGGCCCGGGCAGGGGCGAACAATCAGCCCCAGCATTTT. This translates into CASSEARAGANNQPQHF.

The J gene is TRBJ1-1, the V gene TRBV27; perhaps TRBD1 as D (6 bases). Trimming cost V 5 bases and J 5 bases, with 18 bases left between them. The length of the CDR3 is 15 residues. Per germline, CDR1 MNHEY and CDR2 SMNVEV (reference sequence). This CDR3 is CASSAPNDRRTEAFF. The CDR3 coding sequence is TGTGCCAGCAGTGCCCCCAACGACAGGAGGACTGAAGCTTTCTTT.

The J gene is TRBJ1-4, the V gene TRBV5-1; 7 nucleotides align to TRBD1. The germline V gene has CDR1 SGHRS and CDR2 YFSETQ. This CDR3 comprises 15 residues. Trimming at V came to 4 bases and at J to 1 base, leaving 4 bases not matched to a gene. The CDR3 DNA sequence: TGCGCCAGCAGCCTGCAGGGGGGAACTAATGAAAAACTGTTTTTT. Amino acids: CASSLQGGTNEKLFF.

Only one count was recorded for this clone. This chain connects TRBV4-1 to TRBJ2-7; 7 bases map to TRBD2. J lost 4 bases, V lost 1 base, and 13 bases had no gene match. Germline-derived CDR1 and CDR2 are MGHRA and YSYEKL. The CDR3 covers 17 residues. The CDR3 DNA follows: TGCGCCAGCAGCCAAGCCCCGGTCGCGGGAGTCTCGTACGAGCAGTACTTC. Protein: CASSQAPVAGVSYEQYF.

The chain recombines TRBV27 with TRBJ2-7, with D perhaps matching TRBD2 (5 bases). The V gene lost 10 bases and the J gene lost 0 bases, with 19 bases spanning the gap. The CDR3 contains 15 residues. The germline gives CDR1 MNHEY, CDR2 SMNVEV (reference sequence). CDR3 region: CATQLTSGYSYEQYF. Written as DNA, the CDR3 is TGTGCCACCCAGCTAACAAGCGGTTACTCCTACGAGCAGTACTTC.

This rearrangement joins TRBV7-9 to TRBJ2-1; no reliable D call. The CDR3 extends over 11 amino acids. The germline V gene encodes CDR1 SEHNR and CDR2 FQNEAQ (reference sequence). Trimming cost V 3 bases and J 7 bases, with 4 bases left between them. The CDR3 spells CASSFMNEQFF. CDR3 bases: TGTGCCAGCAGCTTTATGAATGAGCAGTTCTTC.

The J gene is TRBJ2-6, the V gene TRBV5-1; no clear D. Per germline, CDR1 SGHRS and CDR2 YFSETQ. Trimming removed 6 bases from V and 0 bases from J, with 7 bases in between. The CDR3 is made up of 14 amino acids. DNA of the CDR3: TGCGCCAGCACGCAGGACTCTGGGGCCAACGTCCTGACTTTC. This sequence encodes CASTQDSGANVLTF.

This sequence joins TRBV7-9 and TRBJ2-3, with 9 positions matching TRBD1. The CDR3 covers 13 residues. Trimming at V came to 7 bases and at J to 9 bases, leaving 8 bases not matched to a gene. CDR1 and CDR2 (germline): SEHNR, FQNEAQ (reference sequence). CDR3 bases: TGTGCCAGCACCTCACAGGGGGCAGGGACGCAGTATTTT. Encoded protein: CASTSQGAGTQYF. The full variable domain, its missing parts supplied by reference TRBV7-9 and TRBJ2-3, is DTGVSQNPRHKITKRGQNVTFRCDPISEHNRLYWYRQTLGQGPEFLTYFQNEAQLEKSRLLSDRFSAERPKGSFSTLEIQRTEQGDSAMYLCASTSQGAGTQYFGPGTRLTVL.

The chain uses TRBV3-1 (or the pseudogene TRBV3-2) and TRBJ2-1; maybe TRBD2 (6 bases). Trimming stripped 1 base from V and 15 bases from J, with 19 bases between. CDR3 length equals 14 residues. Per the germline V gene, CDR1 is LGHDT and CDR2 is YNNKEL (reference sequence). CDR3 region: CASSQGGAASGLFF. The DNA for the CDR3 is TGTGCCAGCAGCCAAGGCGGGGCTGCTAGTGGGTTGTTCTTC.

The chain links TRBV10-3 to TRBJ2-1, with D uncertain. The CDR3 runs 16 residues. Germline-derived CDR1 and CDR2 are ENHRY and SYGVKD. Trimming shortened V by 2 bases and J by 3 bases, and 14 bases separated the two germline ends. The CDR3 coding sequence is TGTGCCATCAGTGAGGGCTCCACAGTCGTCTACAATGAGCAGTTCTTC. Translation: CAISEGSTVVYNEQFF.

This clone was picked up one time. The V and J genes are TRBV6-8 and TRBJ2-7; D is possibly TRBD2 (5 bases). V was shortened by 2 bases and J by 3 bases, with 5 bases between the two germline ends. Per germline, CDR1 MNHGY and CDR2 SAAAGT. CDR3 length: 12 residues. DNA for the CDR3: TGTGCCAGCAGTTACGAGGGCTACGAGCAGTACTTC. Translating it yields CASSYEGYEQYF.

The chain couples TRBV19 to TRBJ2-2; 10 bases are shared with TRBD2. Germline loops: CDR1 LNHDA, CDR2 SQIVND (reference sequence). CDR3 length: 19 amino acids. V lost 11 bases, J lost 8 bases, and 26 bases stayed unmatched. This chain's CDR3 is CASLGGRAGGPFRTGELFF. DNA of the CDR3: TGTGCCTCTCTGGGCGGAAGAGCGGGAGGGCCATTTCGGACAGGGGAGCTGTTTTTT.

The chain links TRBV6-5 to TRBJ2-5; 11 bases align to TRBD2. The CDR3 runs 11 residues. Germline V gene data show CDR1 as MNHEY and CDR2 as SVGAGI. Unmatched junction bases numbered 2, after V lost 10 bases and J lost 7 bases. The CDR3 here is CATGLAGTQYF. As DNA, the CDR3 is TGTGCCACAGGACTAGCGGGGACCCAGTACTTC.

The chain combines TRBV15 with TRBJ2-7, with D possibly TRBD2 on 5 matching bases. The CDR3 has 13 residues. Germline values: CDR1 LNHNV, CDR2 YYDKDF (reference sequence). Trimming took 3 bases from V and 6 from J, leaving 12 bases between them. The CDR3 DNA follows: TGTGCCACCAGCAGCAACCTAGCTCGCGAGCAGTACTTC. This encodes CATSSNLAREQYF.

CDR3 nucleotide sequence: TGTGCCAGCAGTTTTCGAGTTAATGGCTACACCTTC. Protein product: CASSFRVNGYTF. This chain joins TRBV28 and TRBJ1-2; D unresolved. The germline V and J ends were trimmed by 3 bases and 6 bases, with 8 bases remaining between them. Looked up from germline, CDR1 is MDHEN and CDR2 is SYDVKM. CDR3 size: 12 residues.

This chain connects TRBV5-1 to TRBJ2-3; 10 bases agree with TRBD2. The CDR3 contains 14 residues. Germline-derived CDR1 and CDR2 are SGHRS and YFSETQ. The junction had 3 bases not matched to a gene; V was cut back by 5 bases and J by 3 bases. CDR3 coding DNA: TGCGCCAGCAGGAGACTAGCGGGTACAGATACGCAGTATTTT. Amino acids: CASRRLAGTDTQYF.

The V and J genes are TRBV30 and TRBJ1-3, with D uncertain. The CDR3 spans 15 residues. Germline CDR1 reads GTSNPN; CDR2 reads SVGIG (reference sequence). V was cut by 0 bases and J by 0 bases, with 9 bases left in between. The CDR3 loop reads CAWSVWQNSGNTIYF. The CDR3, as DNA: TGTGCCTGGAGTGTGTGGCAAAACTCTGGAAACACCATATATTTT.

The chain links TRBV6-2 or TRBV6-3 to TRBJ2-1, with 8 bases identical to TRBD2. Trimming removed 0 bases from V and 0 bases from J; junction bases left unmatched: 1. Germline lookup yields CDR1 MNHEY and CDR2 SVGEGT. The length of the CDR3 is 16 residues. CDR3 DNA sequence: TGTGCCAGCAGTTACTCCAGCGGGAGCTCCTACAATGAGCAGTTCTTC. It translates to CASSYSSGSSYNEQFF.

This clone was picked up a small number of times. The chain carries TRBV5-4 and TRBJ2-7, with 15 bases aligning to TRBD2. The CDR3 loop spans 16 amino acids. Per the germline V gene, CDR1 is SGHNT and CDR2 is YYREEE (reference sequence). V trimming: 0 bases; J trimming: 4 bases; junction bases outside the gene matches: 2. The CDR3 sequence: CASSLGGTSGRYEQYF. CDR3 in DNA: TGTGCCAGCAGCTTGGGGGGGACTAGCGGGAGGTACGAGCAGTACTTC.

This chain connects TRBV7-2 to TRBJ2-2; 9 nucleotides agree with TRBD2. The CDR3 is 18 amino acids. The germline CDR1 and CDR2 sequences are SGHTA and FQGNSA. V gave up 3 bases and J gave up 1 base; unmatched junction bases: 9. The CDR3 nucleotides are TGTGCCAGCAGCTTTGCGGGATTAGCGGGAGTGAACACCGGGGAGCTGTTTTTT. Translated: CASSFAGLAGVNTGELFF.